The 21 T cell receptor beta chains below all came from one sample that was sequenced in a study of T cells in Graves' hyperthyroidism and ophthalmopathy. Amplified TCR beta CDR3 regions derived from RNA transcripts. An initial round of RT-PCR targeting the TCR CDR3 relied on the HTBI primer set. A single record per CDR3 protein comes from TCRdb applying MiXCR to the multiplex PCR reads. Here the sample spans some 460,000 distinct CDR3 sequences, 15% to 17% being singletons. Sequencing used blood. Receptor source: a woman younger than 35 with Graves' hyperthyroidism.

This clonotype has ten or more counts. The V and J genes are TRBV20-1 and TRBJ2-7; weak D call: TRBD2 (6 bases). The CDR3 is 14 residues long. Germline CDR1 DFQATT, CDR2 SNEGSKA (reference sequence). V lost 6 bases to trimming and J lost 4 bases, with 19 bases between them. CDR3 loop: CSAPVHGRGYEQYF. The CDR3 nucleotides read TGCAGTGCACCTGTCCATGGACGGGGGTACGAGCAGTACTTC.

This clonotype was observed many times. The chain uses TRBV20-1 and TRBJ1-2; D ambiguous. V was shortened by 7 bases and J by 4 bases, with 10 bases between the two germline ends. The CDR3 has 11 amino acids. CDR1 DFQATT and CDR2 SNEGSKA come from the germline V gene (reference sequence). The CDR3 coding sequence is TGCAGTGTGGACTTGTCCTATGGCTACACCTTC. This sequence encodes CSVDLSYGYTF.

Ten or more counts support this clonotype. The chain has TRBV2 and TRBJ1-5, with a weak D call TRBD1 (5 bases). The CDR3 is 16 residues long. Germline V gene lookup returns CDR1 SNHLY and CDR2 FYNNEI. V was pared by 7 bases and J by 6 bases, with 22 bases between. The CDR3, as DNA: TGTGCCAGCAACTTCAACGCGGGACTGTCTGGTCAGCCCCAGCATTTT. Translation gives CASNFNAGLSGQPQHF.

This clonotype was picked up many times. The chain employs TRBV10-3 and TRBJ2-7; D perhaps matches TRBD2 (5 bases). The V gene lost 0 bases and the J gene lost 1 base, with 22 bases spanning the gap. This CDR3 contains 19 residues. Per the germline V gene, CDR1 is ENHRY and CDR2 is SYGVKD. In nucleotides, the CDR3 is TGTGCCATCAGTGAGTCGACATTCCGTCCCTCCGGACTTTCCTACGAGCAGTACTTC. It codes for CAISESTFRPSGLSYEQYF.

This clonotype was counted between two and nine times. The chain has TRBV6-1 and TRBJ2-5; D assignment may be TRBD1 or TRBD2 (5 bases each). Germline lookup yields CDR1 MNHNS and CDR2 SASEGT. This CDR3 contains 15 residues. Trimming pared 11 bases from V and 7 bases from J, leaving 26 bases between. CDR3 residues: CALKGVLLSGRTQYF. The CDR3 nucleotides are TGTGCCTTAAAAGGGGTATTACTCTCTGGGAGGACCCAGTACTTC.

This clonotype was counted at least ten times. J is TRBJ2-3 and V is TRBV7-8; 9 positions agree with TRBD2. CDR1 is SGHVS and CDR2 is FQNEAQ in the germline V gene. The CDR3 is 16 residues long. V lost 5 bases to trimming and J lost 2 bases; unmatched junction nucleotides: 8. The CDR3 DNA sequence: TGTGCCAGCAGCGAAGCGGGCGGGGGGGTCACAGATACGCAGTATTTT. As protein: CASSEAGGGVTDTQYF.

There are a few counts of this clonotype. The CDR3 DNA reads as TGTGCCAGCAGCCCAGAACAGGGTTTAAATGGCTACACCTTC. Protein product: CASSPEQGLNGYTF. The J gene is TRBJ1-2, the V gene TRBV9, with a tentative D call TRBD1 (6 bases). Germline lookup yields CDR1 SGDLS and CDR2 YYNGEE. V dropped 4 bases and J dropped 6 bases, with 16 bases sitting between them. CDR3 length equals 14 residues.

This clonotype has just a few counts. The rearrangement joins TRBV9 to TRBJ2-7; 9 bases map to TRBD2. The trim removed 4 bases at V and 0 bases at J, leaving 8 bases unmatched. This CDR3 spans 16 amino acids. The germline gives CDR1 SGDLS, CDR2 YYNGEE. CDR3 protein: CASSQNPGLASYEQYF. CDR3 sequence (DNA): TGTGCCAGCAGCCAAAACCCGGGACTAGCCTCCTACGAGCAGTACTTC.

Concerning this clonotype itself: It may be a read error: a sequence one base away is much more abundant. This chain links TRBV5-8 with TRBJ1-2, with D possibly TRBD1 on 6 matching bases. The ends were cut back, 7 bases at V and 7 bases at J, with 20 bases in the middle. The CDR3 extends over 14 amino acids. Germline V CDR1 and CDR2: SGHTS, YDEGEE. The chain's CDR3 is CASGYSGALGGYTF. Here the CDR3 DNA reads TGTGCCAGCGGCTATTCAGGGGCCCTCGGTGGCTACACCTTC.

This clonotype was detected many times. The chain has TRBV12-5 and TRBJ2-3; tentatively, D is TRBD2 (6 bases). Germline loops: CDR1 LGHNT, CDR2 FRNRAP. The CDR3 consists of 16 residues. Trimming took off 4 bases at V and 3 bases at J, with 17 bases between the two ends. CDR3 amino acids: CASGSPGLSRTDTQYF. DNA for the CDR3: TGTGCTAGTGGTTCCCCAGGACTATCCCGTACAGATACGCAGTATTTT.

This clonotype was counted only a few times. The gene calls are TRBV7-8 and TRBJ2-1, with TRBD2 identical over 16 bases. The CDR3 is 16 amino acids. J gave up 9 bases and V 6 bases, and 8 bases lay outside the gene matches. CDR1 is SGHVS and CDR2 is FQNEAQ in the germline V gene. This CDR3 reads CASSKMGLAGGGEQFF. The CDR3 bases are TGTGCCAGCAGTAAAATGGGACTAGCGGGAGGGGGTGAGCAGTTCTTC.

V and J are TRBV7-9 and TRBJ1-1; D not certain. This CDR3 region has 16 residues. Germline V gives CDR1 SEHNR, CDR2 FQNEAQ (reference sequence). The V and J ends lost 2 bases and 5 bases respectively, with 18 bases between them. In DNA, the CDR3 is TGTGCCAGCAGCTTACTGTTGGCAGGTAAGGGAACTGAAGCTTTCTTT. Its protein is CASSLLLAGKGTEAFF.

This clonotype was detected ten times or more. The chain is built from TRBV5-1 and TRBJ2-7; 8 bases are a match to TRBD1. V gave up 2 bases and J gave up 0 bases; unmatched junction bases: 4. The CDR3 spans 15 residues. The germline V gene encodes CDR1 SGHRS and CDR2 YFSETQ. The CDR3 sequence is CASSFAGGFSYEQYF. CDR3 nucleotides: TGCGCCAGCAGCTTCGCAGGGGGCTTCTCCTACGAGCAGTACTTC.

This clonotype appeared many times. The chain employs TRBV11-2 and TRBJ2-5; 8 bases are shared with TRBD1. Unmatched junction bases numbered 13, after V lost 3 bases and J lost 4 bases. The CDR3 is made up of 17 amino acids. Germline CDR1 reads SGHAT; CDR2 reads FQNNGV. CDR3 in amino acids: CASSFLMGAGGRETQYF. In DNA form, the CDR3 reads TGTGCCAGCAGCTTCCTAATGGGGGCAGGGGGCCGAGAGACCCAGTACTTC.

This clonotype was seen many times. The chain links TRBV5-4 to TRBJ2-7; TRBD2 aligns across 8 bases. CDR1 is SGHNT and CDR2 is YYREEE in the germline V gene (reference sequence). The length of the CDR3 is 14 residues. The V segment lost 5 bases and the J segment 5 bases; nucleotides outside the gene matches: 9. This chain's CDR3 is CASRAGAGDHEQYF. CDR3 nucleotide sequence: TGTGCCAGCAGAGCGGGGGCCGGGGACCACGAGCAGTACTTC. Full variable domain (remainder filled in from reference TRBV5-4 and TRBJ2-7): ETGVTQSPTHLIKTRGQQVTLRCSSQSGHNTVSWYQQALGQGPQFIFQYYREEENGRGNFPPRFSGLQFPNYSSELNVNALELDDSALYLCASRAGAGDHEQYFGPGTRLTVT.

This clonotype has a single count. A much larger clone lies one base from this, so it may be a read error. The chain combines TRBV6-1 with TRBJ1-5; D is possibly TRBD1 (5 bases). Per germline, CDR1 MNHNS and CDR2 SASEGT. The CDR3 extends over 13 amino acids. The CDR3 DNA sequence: TGTGCCAGCACGCGGAGGGGCAATCAGCCCCGGCATTTT. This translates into CASTRRGNQPRHF.

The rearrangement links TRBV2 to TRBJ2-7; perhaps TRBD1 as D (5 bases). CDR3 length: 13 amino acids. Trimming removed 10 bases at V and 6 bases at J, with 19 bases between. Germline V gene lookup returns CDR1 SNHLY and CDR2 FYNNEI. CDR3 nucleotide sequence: TGTGCCATCCTGGGCCAGGGCGTCGGCGAGCAGTACTTC. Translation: CAILGQGVGEQYF. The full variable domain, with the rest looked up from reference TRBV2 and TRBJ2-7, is EPEVTQTPSHQVTQMGQEVILRCVPISNHLYFYWYRQILGQKVEFLVSFYNNEISEKSEIFDDQFSVERPDGSNFTLKIRSTKLEDSAMYFCAILGQGVGEQYFGPGTRLTVT.

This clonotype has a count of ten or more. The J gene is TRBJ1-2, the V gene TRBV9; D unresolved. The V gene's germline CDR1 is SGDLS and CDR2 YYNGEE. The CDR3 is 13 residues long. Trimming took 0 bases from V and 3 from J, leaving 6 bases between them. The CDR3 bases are TGTGCCAGCAGCGTAGGGACGTACTATGGCTACACCTTC. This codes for CASSVGTYYGYTF.

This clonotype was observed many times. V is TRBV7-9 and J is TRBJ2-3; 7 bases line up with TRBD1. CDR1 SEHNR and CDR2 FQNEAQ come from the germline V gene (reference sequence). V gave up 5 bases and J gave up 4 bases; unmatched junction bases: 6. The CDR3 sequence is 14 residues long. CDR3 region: CASSLTGSADTQYF. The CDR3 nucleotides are TGTGCCAGCAGCCTGACAGGGAGCGCAGATACGCAGTATTTT.

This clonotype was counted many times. The DNA for the CDR3 is TGTGCCAGCAGCCCCGAACTAGCGGGGCCCACCTACGAGCAGTACTTC. It specifies CASSPELAGPTYEQYF. The chain uses TRBV3-1 and TRBJ2-7; 10 nucleotides agree with TRBD2. The CDR3 is 16 amino acids. The J segment lost 2 bases and the V segment lost 4 bases, leaving 8 bases of the junction unmatched. CDR1 and CDR2 (germline): LGHDT, YNNKEL (reference sequence).

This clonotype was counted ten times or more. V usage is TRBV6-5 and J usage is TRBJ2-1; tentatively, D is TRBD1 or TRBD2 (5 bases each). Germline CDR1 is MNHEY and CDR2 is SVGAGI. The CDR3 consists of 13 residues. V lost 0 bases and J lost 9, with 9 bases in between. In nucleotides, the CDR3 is TGTGCCAGCAGTTACTCTTCTGGGACTGAGCAGTTCTTC. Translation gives CASSYSSGTEQFF.